This is a list of T cell receptor beta chains from one sample in a study of memory CD4+ T cells and cytomegalovirus serostatus. Generated by immunoSEQ multiplex PCR, the TCRdb table keeps only in-frame clones and is missing some. The table shows 45,000 to 65,000 clones, with 60% to 85% occurring only once. Sequencing was performed on memory CD4+ T cells from blood. The source is an adult in good health and CMV-seropositive. Each CDR3 is given without its conserved first and last residue. Not all rows give a size; the values are once, few, many and, for expanded clones, a class.

cdr3_aa clone_size v_call
ASSRVGSGMNTEAF . TRBV5-1
ASSKTGEGYNEQF . TRBV4-2
ASSLAHTADTQY . TRBV7-9
ARGPSNTGELF . TRBV30
ASSLGRGGSPLH . TRBV5-6
ASSPGVQESYEQY . TRBV18
ASSQAGRTSGNNEQF once TRBV4-3
ASSPSSGTGYEQY . TRBV18
ASSSMGDTNTGELF . TRBV18
ASSQGQSGGYT . TRBV4-3
ASSTTGKGNQPQH few TRBV28
ASSRELNEKLF . TRBV6-4
ASSTGRNTEAF . TRBV19
SVTTGGNHNEQF . TRBV29-1
ASSLTGTRSHEQY . TRBV5-6
ASSITGVSYNSPLH . TRBV7-2
ASSFGGGRRIEETQY few TRBV5-4
ASTQGAGEGYGYT . TRBV18
ASNLRSSTDTQY . TRBV5-6
ASRLAAARTEAF . TRBV7-2
ATSFTGPLGEQY . TRBV15
AWLRGRGEQY few TRBV30
ASRAGQNYGYT . TRBV7-9
ARGLRDRVGQPQH once TRBV5-3
ASSLWAGGNNQPQH . TRBV28
ASSSGWDRDYEQY . TRBV5-4
ASSSRQGGGYT few TRBV7-9
ASSVGLGSSYNEQF . TRBV5-1
ASSQTWTGETQY . TRBV2
ASSTVALLEQF . TRBV2
ASSPSANEQF . TRBV7-2
ASSPLGSNSPLH . TRBV7-6
ASSLDPGHAEAF . TRBV7-9
ASCQGRNEKLF . TRBV18
ASSTGDREDTEAF . TRBV5-8
SVSSYNEQF . TRBV29-1
ASRDPIRGETEAF . TRBV6-1
ASSLGRTSDNEQF . TRBV5-4
ASSFSSYVKRVTEAF . TRBV5-6
ASSLSGGGNQPQH . TRBV5-5
ASSDSNKNTEAF once TRBV6-4
ASSSQKGLADNEQF . TRBV11-1
ASTSPSGTPNSPLH . TRBV7-2
ASSARAGLGTGELF once TRBV9
ASSSPRGFDYGYT . TRBV6-5
ASSLGADRGYT . TRBV7-9
ASRDAPQPQH . TRBV6-1
ASSQDSGTSLQF . TRBV4-1
ASSLGRSSTDTQY few TRBV7-2
ASSNRGIHEQY . TRBV19
ASSYVSGTRGTEAF . TRBV6-5
ASRLVPGGPYEQY few TRBV12-2
ASSQPPPGDTQY few TRBV5-1
ASSSGLINSPLH . TRBV5-4
ASREVGTGYQPQH once TRBV6-1
AIPKAGDNEQF . TRBV21-1
ASSPRPGKPRAGELF . TRBV28
ATSIRTSGYEQY . TRBV15
ASSAPAAETQY once TRBV2
ASSPGLVKETQY once TRBV5-1